This entry lists 10 T cell receptor beta chains sequenced from one sample in a study of cytomegalovirus exposure and HLA in healthy donors. The PCR had 60 Vbeta and 13 Jbeta primers. Assay: immunoSEQ multiplex PCR; the TCRdb copy retains only in-frame clones and omits some. The sample holds 170,000 or so clones, approximately 80% seen once. Material: PBMCs. These receptors were collected from a woman under 40 in good health and CMV-seronegative.

The chain joins TRBV4-1 to TRBJ2-1, with D tentatively TRBD2 (6 bases). V was trimmed by 1 base and J by 5 bases, leaving 18 bases between them. Per germline, CDR1 MGHRA and CDR2 YSYEKL. The length of the CDR3 is 17 residues. The CDR3 DNA reads TGCGCCAGCAGCCAAGCTTCGATAGCGGTCTACAACAATGAGCAGTTCTTC. It encodes CASSQASIAVYNNEQFF.

This clone was found a few times. The V gene is TRBV6-5, the J gene TRBJ2-1, with a possible D match to TRBD1 (6 bases). The V and J ends lost 0 bases and 10 bases respectively, with 13 bases between them. Germline lookup yields CDR1 MNHEY and CDR2 SVGAGI. CDR3 size: 14 residues. The DNA of the CDR3 is TGTGCCAGCAGTTACTCGGAACAGGGATTGGAGCAGTTCTTC. Its translation: CASSYSEQGLEQFF.

This clone was detected a few times. The genes are TRBV10-2 and TRBJ1-1, with a tentative D call TRBD1 (5 bases). CDR3 size: 13 residues. V was clipped by 11 bases and J by 3 bases, with 16 bases between them. The germline gives CDR1 WSHSY, CDR2 SAAADI. CDR3 nucleotide sequence: TGCGCCGGGGGGAGGAGTCTCTACACTGAAGCTTTCTTT. Its protein is CAGGRSLYTEAFF.

The CDR3 region is CASSIGSSGRAEQYF. CDR3 nucleotides: TGTGCCAGTAGTATAGGGTCTTCGGGCAGGGCCGAGCAGTACTTC. The V gene is TRBV19, the J gene TRBJ2-7; possible D gene TRBD1, 5 bases. The CDR3 sequence is 15 residues long. Germline V CDR1 and CDR2: LNHDA, SQIVND (reference sequence). The V and J ends lost 1 base and 6 bases respectively, with 16 bases between them.

The J gene is TRBJ2-1, the V gene TRBV4-1, with 11 bases lining up with TRBD2. From germline, CDR1 is MGHRA and CDR2 YSYEKL. The CDR3 contains 19 residues. The trim removed 3 bases at V and 8 bases at J, leaving 18 bases unmatched. The DNA for the CDR3 is TGCGCCAGCAGCCAGCCGACAGGGTATAGCGGGAGGGTGGGCGATGAGCAGTTCTTC. Encoded protein: CASSQPTGYSGRVGDEQFF.

The rearrangement joins TRBV5-1 to TRBJ2-1; TRBD1 matches 7 bases. Per the germline V gene, CDR1 is SGHRS and CDR2 is YFSETQ. The CDR3 runs 16 residues. V shed 0 bases, J shed 0 bases, and the junction held 3 bases outside the gene matches. The CDR3 DNA follows: TGCGCCAGCAGCTTGGTTGGGGACAGCTCCTACAATGAGCAGTTCTTC. Translated: CASSLVGDSSYNEQFF.

The V and J genes are TRBV7-6 and TRBJ1-1, with 9 bases fitting TRBD1. Unmatched junction bases numbered 7, after V lost 1 base and J lost 4 bases. CDR3 length: 16 amino acids. Germline values: CDR1 SGHVS, CDR2 FNYEAQ. The CDR3 spells CASSLVTGGMTTEAFF. The CDR3 DNA sequence: TGTGCCAGCAGCTTAGTGACAGGGGGTATGACCACTGAAGCTTTCTTT. Full variable domain (outside the CDR3, taken from reference TRBV7-6 and TRBJ1-1): GAGVSQSPRYKVTKRGQDVALRCDPISGHVSLYWYRQALGQGPEFLTYFNYEAQQDKSGLPNDRFSAERPEGSISTLTIQRTEQRDSAMYRCASSLVTGGMTTEAFFGQGTRLTVV.

The genes are TRBV19 and TRBJ2-7; maybe TRBD2 (5 bases). Trimming stripped 3 bases from V and 1 base from J, with 16 bases between. This CDR3 is built from 16 residues. The germline V gene encodes CDR1 LNHDA and CDR2 SQIVND (reference sequence). CDR3 sequence (DNA): TGTGCCAGTAGTATCTCCTACGGGGTTCAATCCTACGAGCAGTACTTC. Protein sequence: CASSISYGVQSYEQYF.

This chain connects TRBV9 to TRBJ2-3; D unclear. V was shortened by 0 bases and J by 2 bases, with 7 bases between the two germline ends. There are 14 residues in the CDR3. Looked up from germline, CDR1 is SGDLS and CDR2 is YYNGEE. CDR3 nucleotides: TGTGCCAGCAGCGTAGGGGCTTACACAGATACGCAGTATTTT. This encodes CASSVGAYTDTQYF.

The V and J genes are TRBV7-2 and TRBJ2-7, with TRBD1 matching 7 bases. This CDR3 comprises 13 residues. The V and J ends lost 1 base and 8 bases, in that order; junction bases with no gene match: 5. Germline V CDR1 and CDR2: SGHTA, FQGNSA. In nucleotides, the CDR3 is TGTGCCAGCAGCTTAGAACAGGGGTTTCAGCAGTACTTC. Protein sequence: CASSLEQGFQQYF.